A single sample is the source of the 5 T cell receptor beta chains below, sequenced in a study of T cell responses to AZD1222 COVID-19 vaccine. TCRdb's table, derived via immunoSEQ multiplex PCR, lists solely in-frame clones and lacks some. The sample lists 120,000 or so clones, 88% occurring once. The material sequenced was peripheral blood, taken on day 0 of MenACWY control vaccination. Every receptor here comes from an adult in good health.

The chain carries TRBV6-5 and TRBJ1-3; D not resolved. Germline V CDR1 and CDR2: MNHEY, SVGAGI. V was shortened by 10 bases and J by 4 bases, with 14 bases between the two germline ends. This CDR3 comprises 13 residues. CDR3 sequence reads: CATADLRGNTIYF. The CDR3 coding sequence is TGTGCCACCGCTGACCTGCGGGGAAACACCATATATTTT.

The chain couples TRBV7-9 to TRBJ2-7; 12 bases fit TRBD2. This CDR3 is 18 amino acids long. Germline CDR1 is SEHNR and CDR2 is FQNEAQ (reference sequence). V was pared by 4 bases and J by 5 bases, with 15 bases of the junction left unmatched. Here the CDR3 DNA reads TGTGCCAGCAGCTCGGGGGGACTAGCGGGCAAGCTCCCCGACGAGCAGTACTTC. It yields the protein CASSSGGLAGKLPDEQYF.

The genes are TRBV12-3 or TRBV12-4 and TRBJ1-4; weak D call: TRBD1 (6 bases). Between the trimmed V and J ends, which lost 5 bases and 8 bases, there was a span of 12 bases. This CDR3 contains 13 residues. The chain's CDR3 is CASSPGQPEKLFF. CDR3 nucleotide sequence: TGTGCCAGCAGTCCTGGACAGCCGGAAAAACTGTTTTTT.

The rearrangement joins TRBV7-9 to TRBJ2-7; 10 bases line up with TRBD2. CDR1 and CDR2 (germline): SEHNR, FQNEAQ (reference sequence). Unmatched junction bases numbered 14, after V lost 5 bases and J lost 4 bases. The CDR3 totals 17 residues. The CDR3 region has the DNA TGTGCCAGCAGCCCATACAGGGGTCTAGCGGGAGTGTACGAGCAGTACTTC. Translated: CASSPYRGLAGVYEQYF.

The chain links TRBV24-1 to TRBJ1-2; 11 bases are a match to TRBD1. The CDR3 is made up of 16 amino acids. Trimming at V came to 2 bases and at J to 5 bases, leaving 6 bases not matched to a gene. Per germline, CDR1 KGHDR and CDR2 SFDVKD. CDR3 loop: CATSDSGQGARYGYTF. The CDR3 DNA sequence: TGTGCCACCAGTGATTCCGGACAGGGGGCTCGGTATGGCTACACCTTC.